These 14 T cell receptor beta chains came from one sample sequenced in a study of spatial heterogeneity in lung cancer. The sample's time point: blood at routine non-recurrence follow-up after resection. TCRdb re-called the 5' RACE reads with MiXCR, one entry per CDR3 protein. This table holds roughly 99,000 distinct CDR3 sequences, around 19% found once. The sequences come from PBMCs, collected at follow-up. Receptor source: a male donor with early-stage non-small cell lung cancer.

The chain recombines TRBV18 with TRBJ2-7; D remains ambiguous. Germline lookup yields CDR1 KGHSH and CDR2 LQKENI. Trimming left V 2 bases short and J 2 bases short, with 16 bases between. The CDR3 extends over 16 amino acids. The CDR3 nucleotides read TGTGCCAGCTCACCAAGGCGGAGCGATGTTCCCTACGAGCAGTACTTC. This translates into CASSPRRSDVPYEQYF. The entire variable domain, with the rest obtained from reference TRBV18 and TRBJ2-7, is as follows: NAGVMQNPRHLVRRRGQEARLRCSPMKGHSHVYWYRQLPEEGLKFMVYLQKENIIDESGMPKERFSAEFPKEGPSILRIQQVVRGDSAAYFCASSPRRSDVPYEQYFGPGTRLTVT.

This chain uses TRBV9 with TRBJ2-3; D possibly corresponds to TRBD2 (7 bases). The germline CDR1 and CDR2 sequences are SGDLS and YYNGEE. This CDR3 is built from 16 residues. Deletions cut 4 bases from V and 1 base from J, with 16 bases between. DNA for the CDR3: TGTGCCAGCAGCCCCTCACTAGGGGGGGGCACAGATACGCAGTATTTT. Translating it yields CASSPSLGGGTDTQYF.

This clonotype occurred a few times. DNA for the CDR3: TGTGCCAGCAGCTTCCTAGCGGGGGCGAATGAGCAGTTCTTC. Encoded protein: CASSFLAGANEQFF. The chain recombines TRBV11-1 with TRBJ2-1, with 10 bases lining up with TRBD2. The junction had 3 bases not matched to a gene; V was cut back by 3 bases and J by 7 bases. CDR1 and CDR2 (germline): SGHAT, FQDESV (reference sequence). The CDR3 has 14 amino acids.

The rearrangement links TRBV4-1 to TRBJ2-7, with 10 nucleotides matching TRBD2. This CDR3 has 17 residues. Germline CDR1 and CDR2: MGHRA and YSYEKL. With 0 bases clipped from V and 2 bases from J, the junction kept 7 bases outside the gene matches. CDR3 nucleotide sequence: TGCGCCAGCAGCCAAGAGTCGCTAGCGGGGGTAACCTACGAGCAGTACTTC. Encoded protein: CASSQESLAGVTYEQYF.

The table lists this clonotype with many counts. The V and J genes are TRBV7-9 and TRBJ2-1, with 11 positions matching TRBD2. Trimming cost V 4 bases and J 10 bases; bases outside gene matches: 6. The CDR3 totals 14 residues. The V gene's germline CDR1 is SEHNR and CDR2 FQNEAQ (reference sequence). The CDR3 reads CASSSGLAEDEQFF. CDR3 bases: TGTGCCAGCAGCTCGGGACTAGCGGAGGACGAGCAGTTCTTC.

The table lists this clonotype with a few counts. The chain recombines TRBV24-1 with TRBJ2-5; 8 nucleotides align to TRBD1. Germline loops: CDR1 KGHDR, CDR2 SFDVKD. There are 15 residues in the CDR3. With 4 bases clipped from V and 5 bases from J, the junction kept 8 bases outside the gene matches. Written as DNA, the CDR3 is TGTGCCACCAGTGACCGGACAGGGCAGAGGGAGACCCAGTACTTC. It translates to CATSDRTGQRETQYF.

The rearrangement joins TRBV29-1 to TRBJ2-5; D is uncertain. The CDR3 consists of 13 residues. V gave up 3 bases and J gave up 4 bases, with 12 bases separating them. The V gene's germline CDR1 is SQVTM and CDR2 ANQGSEA. CDR3 nucleotide sequence: TGCAGCGTTGATCGGCAGGCACGAGAGACCCAGTACTTC. Its protein product is CSVDRQARETQYF. The full variable domain, rest sourced from reference TRBV29-1 and TRBJ2-5, is SAVISQKPSRDICQRGTSLTIQCQVDSQVTMMFWYRQQPGQSLTLIATANQGSEATYESGFVIDKFPISRPNLTFSTLTVSNMSPEDSSIYLCSVDRQARETQYFGPGTRLLVL.

V gene TRBV4-2 combines with J gene TRBJ2-7, with 10 bases that match TRBD1. CDR1 and CDR2 (germline): LGHNA, YNFKEQ. The CDR3 spans 14 residues. J lost 7 bases, V lost 6 bases, and 9 bases had no gene match. Written as DNA, the CDR3 is TGTGCCAGCAGGGGAGACAGGGGGCCCGGAGAGCAGTACTTC. This gives the protein CASRGDRGPGEQYF.

This clonotype has at least ten counts. This rearrangement joins TRBV5-1 to TRBJ1-5, with D possibly matching TRBD1 (6 bases). V lost 3 bases and J lost 6, with 25 bases in between. In germline, CDR1 is SGHRS, CDR2 YFSETQ. This CDR3 spans 18 amino acids. The CDR3 loop is CASSSPKPIQGRSQPQHF. The CDR3 DNA is TGCGCCAGCAGCTCCCCAAAGCCCATACAGGGTAGGTCTCAGCCCCAGCATTTT.

The chain links TRBV24-1 to TRBJ1-5; TRBD1 agrees at 10 bases. The CDR3 consists of 15 residues. The junction had 4 bases not matched to a gene; V was cut back by 3 bases and J by 6 bases. Germline V lookup: CDR1 KGHDR, CDR2 SFDVKD. The CDR3 sequence: CATSDDRGPRQPQHF. CDR3 nucleotide sequence: TGTGCCACCAGTGATGACAGGGGGCCCCGTCAGCCCCAGCATTTT.

In this sample, this clonotype turned up many times. The chain has TRBV7-2 and TRBJ1-1, with D maybe TRBD1 (6 bases). Germline V lookup: CDR1 SGHTA, CDR2 FQGNSA. This CDR3 comprises 14 residues. Trimming left V 5 bases short and J 0 bases short, with 10 bases between. CDR3 nucleotides: TGTGCCAGCAGCCCGGGACATTTGAACACTGAAGCTTTCTTT. Translation gives CASSPGHLNTEAFF.

The chain recombines TRBV2 with TRBJ2-1; D call uncertain. Per germline, CDR1 SNHLY and CDR2 FYNNEI. The CDR3 sequence is 12 residues long. V was pared by 4 bases and J by 4 bases, with 5 bases between. The DNA of the CDR3 is TGTGCCAGCAGTGCTTCATACAATGAGCAGTTCTTC. It yields the protein CASSASYNEQFF.

In its sample, this clonotype was seen a few times. V and J are TRBV20-1 and TRBJ2-3; TRBD1 aligns across 8 bases. Germline lookup yields CDR1 DFQATT and CDR2 SNEGSKA (reference sequence). The CDR3 extends over 12 amino acids. The CDR3 nucleotides read TGCAGCCTCAGGGGGCCCACAGATACGCAGTATTTT. Protein sequence: CSLRGPTDTQYF.

The gene calls are TRBV15 and TRBJ1-6; D possibly corresponds to TRBD1 (5 bases). The CDR3 spans 18 residues. Germline V gene data show CDR1 as LNHNV and CDR2 as YYDKDF (reference sequence). Trimming took off 0 bases at V and 9 bases at J, with 21 bases between the two ends. The CDR3 here is CATSRDGARQFQGSPLHF. DNA of the CDR3: TGTGCCACCAGCAGAGATGGGGCCAGACAGTTTCAAGGTTCACCCCTCCACTTT.